A single T cell receptor beta chain is shown here with its context. The data were obtained in a study of T-cell reconstitution after alpha-beta-depleted transplantation in children. Unique molecular identifiers tagged the TCRbeta library. Via MiXCR, TCRdb re-called the PCR reads, giving one row per CDR3 protein. Of under 140,000 distinct CDR3 sequences in the sample, under 13% were seen once. CDR3 length: 17 amino acids. Trimming removed 4 bases at V and 2 bases at J, with 21 bases between. CDR1 SGHAT and CDR2 FQNNGV come from the germline V gene. This sample comprised PBMCs from the stem cell graft donor, obtained from the stem cell graft. V gene TRBV11-2 combines with J gene TRBJ2-7; possible D gene TRBD1, 5 bases. The receptor was derived from a human donor who donated a stem cell graft to a child with acute lymphoblastic leukemia. CDR3 coding DNA: TGTGCCAGCAGCTCTAGGGGTGATGGGAAGGTCCCCTACGAGCAGTACTTC. It codes for CASSSRGDGKVPYEQYF.